The sequence of this TCR beta chain was determined in a study of T cells and copy number aberrations in small-cell lung cancer (dated by TCRdb to about 2021). Background for the entire study: To relate T cell metrics to mutations and copy number aberrations, the same tumor regions underwent both TCR repertoire sequencing and whole-exome sequencing. Tumor TCR data were available for 16 to 20 patients, and TCR data from both tumor and normal tissue were available for more than 11 patients.

Germline trimming amounts to 2 bases on V and 5 bases on J, with 11 as the count of junction bases outside the gene matches. From its cysteine to its phenylalanine, the CDR3 spans 16 amino acids. The only DNA kept is the CDR3, 48 bases in frame from the first base. The germline V gene (reference sequence) yields MNHNY for CDR1 and SVGAGI for CDR2. A few counts support this clone. What antigen it recognizes has not been identified. Per-base quality was not reported, and no clone a single base away is much larger than it. Patients with limited-stage small-cell lung cancer who underwent surgical resection in Hangzhou, China, between the late 2000s and the early 2020s were included as donors. Every donor underwent upfront surgery with no preoperative chemotherapy or radiotherapy, and no donor received immunotherapy either before or after surgery. Each of the roughly 19 patients in the sequenced cohort was a smoker or a heavy second-hand smoker. Three regions were collected from each tumor FFPE block by a grid approach so that spatial heterogeneity of the primary tumors was represented. Tumor regions were macrodissected for enrichment of malignant cells, and only regions expected to yield at least 150 ng DNA were selected. Multi-region TCR-beta sequencing of resected limited-stage small-cell lung cancers and of tumor-adjacent lung tissue was performed to characterize T cell repertoire heterogeneity. The AllPrep DNA/RNA FFPE Kit (Qiagen) was used to extract genomic DNA from the FFPE tissue.

The immunoSEQ hsTCRB Kit, with multiplexed V- and J-gene primers, was used to amplify TCR-beta CDR3 regions from genomic DNA. Unique DNA barcodes were added in a second PCR, and the samples were pooled together with one negative control and one positive control. The pooled TCR-beta libraries were sequenced using a 150-cycle paired-end protocol on an Illumina MiSeq. The authors processed their data as follows. Adaptive Biotechnologies processed the raw sequencing data into a report containing normalized, annotated TCR-beta repertoires. T-cell density was calculated by normalizing TCR-beta templates to usable DNA, with usable DNA estimated through amplification of housekeeping genes. Richness was defined as the count of unique rearrangements, and clonality was defined as 1 minus Pielou's evenness. The Jaccard index, the Morisita overlap index, and the proportion of shared top-20 clonotypes were used to quantify intratumor TCR heterogeneity between regions. The table comes from immuneACCESS by way of TCRdb, which keeps in-frame sequences with V and J called. Part of the clones is missing from these tables; in studies checked, under half for an unresolved V gene and the rest for unknown reasons. V, J and clone size derive from that table, while D and trimming were established from the DNA sequence. The sample yields more than 100 clones; 75% to 95% were counted once. Jointly, the top ten make up around 7.8% of the sample.

The paper as a whole reports these results and caveats: All specimens were formalin-fixed paraffin-embedded tissue, which is known to introduce sequencing artifacts. Tumors had lower T-cell density, richness and clonality than adjacent lung tissue, though the difference in density was not significant. The TCR repertoire was highly heterogeneous across regions: about 79.9-97.7% of clones were restricted to a single region, a lower overlap than in localized NSCLC. Because surgical resection is uncommon in small-cell lung cancer, the study was limited by a small sample size, and the findings need validation. A negative correlation was found between higher copy number aberration burden and tumor T-cell density, richness and clonality.

The receptor comes from a woman in her forties or fifties with small cell lung cancer. Sequenced input: tumor tissue. The chain is made from TRBV6-6 and TRBJ1-2, and 7 junctional nucleotides match TRBD1. The CDR3 is CASSYTSGGSGYGYTF. The sequenced DNA: TGTGCCAGCAGTTACACCTCAGGGGGAAGTGGGTATGGCTACACCTTC.